This TCR beta chain was sequenced in a study of T cell repertoires in cytomegalovirus infection. As for the study in general: Use of recently identified HLA-C-restricted and well-studied HLA-B-restricted CMV epitopes was part of the study. Public signatures in TCR beta pointed to CMV infection and matching HLA type. Study-wide points: CMV-specific TCR beta clonotypes restricted by HLA-C were the ones dominating the ex vivo response.

As to this clonotype: What it binds is unknown.

TCRdb passed the reads through MiXCR, listing each CDR3 protein once. The profile shows about 180,000 distinct CDR3 sequences, roughly 20% of them singletons. The source is a human donor in good health (CMV status not recorded). Some clones in this sample may be carry-over from other donors' samples. The material sequenced was CD8+ T cells from cultured PBMCs, taken from culture after CMV antigen stimulation.

DNA of the CDR3: TGTGCCAGCAGTTTATGGGGCGGGGGCCTCCCCCACTACAATGAGCAGTTCTTC. It is translated as CASSLWGGGLPHYNEQFF. The rearrangement links TRBV28 to TRBJ2-1; D might be TRBD2 (7 bases). This CDR3 comprises 18 residues. Germline V lookup: CDR1 MDHEN, CDR2 SYDVKM. Trimming took off 0 bases at V and 3 bases at J, with 18 bases between the two ends.